A selection of T cell receptor beta chains follows, all from one sample in a study of T cell repertoires in aging, cancer and after chemotherapy. TCRdb reprocessed the multiplex PCR reads with MiXCR, giving one entry per CDR3 protein. The table shows some 9,200 distinct CDR3 sequences, with nearly 55% occurring only once. The sequencing sample was made of blood. These receptors all come from a human donor in good health. CDR3s include the opening cysteine and the closing phenylalanine or tryptophan. The D gene is left open where the match is weak. Some rows mark clone size as missing; the rest say once, few, many or name a class of expanded clone.

TGCGCCAGCAGCTTGGACACAGGGGTTGATCAGCCCCAGCATTTT	CASSLDTGVDQPQHF	TRBJ1-5	TRBD1	TRBV5-1	.	15
TGTGCCAGTAGCTTAGCGCTCCCAGATACGGGGGAGCTGTTTTTT	CASSLALPDTGELFF	TRBJ2-2	.	TRBV6-1	.	15
TGTGCCAGCAGCTTTAGCGGGGGGGCCAATGAGCAGTTCTTC	CASSFSGGANEQFF	TRBJ2-1	TRBD2	TRBV11-1	few	14
TGTGCCAGCAGTTCTGGACTAGCGGTGGGCTACGAGCAGTACTTC	CASSSGLAVGYEQYF	TRBJ2-7	TRBD2	TRBV6-6	few	15
TGTGCCAGCAGTATCACAGGGGGCGCAGCCTACGAGCAGTACTTC	CASSITGGAAYEQYF	TRBJ2-7	TRBD1	TRBV12-3/TRBV12-4	.	15
TGTGCCAGCTGCGGGGGGGCGCAGCTGGATGAGCAGTTCTTC	CASCGGAQLDEQFF	TRBJ2-1	TRBD2	TRBV12-3/TRBV12-4	few	14
TGTGCCAGCAGCTTGGGAGGGGGACGGAATTCACCCCTCCACTTT	CASSLGGGRNSPLHF	TRBJ1-6	.	TRBV5-4	few	15
TGTGCCAGCAGCCGCCCGGGGAAGGGTGAGTACTTC	CASSRPGKGEYF	TRBJ2-7	.	TRBV12-3/TRBV12-4	.	12
TGTGCCAGCAGTCCGGACAGGGCGGGAAATCAGCCCCAGCATTTT	CASSPDRAGNQPQHF	TRBJ1-5	TRBD1	TRBV6-1	.	15
TGTGCCAGTAGGTCAGGGGGCGCCTTTGAAGGCTACACCTTC	CASRSGGAFEGYTF	TRBJ1-2	TRBD1	TRBV19	.	14